The T cell receptor (beta chain) under discussion was sequenced for a study of blood T cell repertoires in COVID-19. Overall study context: Samples of COVID-19 (acute and convalescent) were obtained from the United States, Italy and Spain. T cells, B-cell-depleted T cells, or PBMCs supplied cDNA or gDNA.

Source study methods: For nucleated cells, counts were estimated from reference gene primer amplification. Libraries were prepared by immunoSEQ multiplex PCR; TCRdb keeps only in-frame clonotypes and omits some of them. V and J calls and clone size follow that table, whereas D and trimming were derived from the DNA. Here the sample spans about 8,000 clones, under 85% being singletons. There are 17 residues in the CDR3. Trimming took off 4 bases at V and 3 bases at J, with 22 bases between the two ends. In germline, CDR1 is SGHRS, CDR2 YFSETQ. The receptor was isolated from a human donor in a cohort sampled during active COVID-19. Sequences were obtained from peripheral blood. The rearrangement joins TRBV5-1 to TRBJ1-1; D is ambiguous. CDR3 loop: CASSLIYTENAHTEAFF. For the CDR3, the DNA is TGCGCCAGCAGCCTAATCTATACGGAGAACGCACACACTGAAGCTTTCTTT.